These 20 T cell receptor beta chains share one sample of origin, sequenced in a study of OX40 agonist ivuxolimab in advanced cancers. Assay used: immunoSEQ multiplex PCR; TCRdb lists only in-frame clones, some missing. The table records 75,000 to 100,000 clones, 75% to 95% of them present only once. The material was CD4+ or CD8+ T cells sorted from blood, obtained in a trial of the OX40 agonist ivuxolimab. These receptors all come from an adult with an advanced solid tumor such as melanoma, head and neck, liver or kidney cancer.

For the CDR3, the DNA is TGTGCCAGTAGTAAAATAGCGGGTGATGCCTACGAGCAGTACTTC. Translating gives CASSKIAGDAYEQYF. This rearrangement joins TRBV19 to TRBJ2-7, with 7 bases matching TRBD2. This CDR3 spans 15 amino acids. V was clipped by 4 bases and J by 2 bases; unmatched bases: 8. Germline-derived CDR1 and CDR2 are LNHDA and SQIVND (reference sequence).

This clone was recorded a few times. CDR3 protein: CARRPGTSYNEQFF. The CDR3 nucleotides read TGTGCCAGAAGACCCGGGACATCCTACAATGAGCAGTTCTTC. The chain uses TRBV5-3 and TRBJ2-1; TRBD1 might be the D (6 bases). TRBV5-3 is an open reading frame, and its role is uncertain. Trimming removed 5 bases from V and 1 base from J, with 10 bases in between. The CDR3 sequence is 14 residues long.

The chain recombines TRBV7-2 with TRBJ1-2; D might be TRBD1 (5 bases). Per germline, CDR1 SGHTA and CDR2 FQGNSA. Trimming took off 2 bases at V and 8 bases at J, with 12 bases between the two ends. CDR3 length: 13 amino acids. CDR3 nucleotides: TGTGCCAGCAGCTTAACGAGGGGTGAGGGCTACACCTTC. Protein: CASSLTRGEGYTF.

This chain connects TRBV11-2 to TRBJ2-7; perhaps TRBD1 as D (5 bases). In germline, CDR1 is SGHAT, CDR2 FQNNGV. V dropped 1 base and J dropped 3 bases, with 10 bases sitting between them. CDR3 length: 14 residues. The CDR3 DNA follows: TGTGCCAGCAGCTTAGTCCGAGGACACTACGAGCAGTACTTC. It translates to CASSLVRGHYEQYF.

This chain joins TRBV11-2 and TRBJ2-5; 7 nucleotides align to TRBD2. This CDR3 contains 16 residues. After removal of 0 bases from V and 11 bases from J, the junction contained 15 bases not matched to a gene. The germline V gene has CDR1 SGHAT and CDR2 FQNNGV. DNA of the CDR3: TGTGCCAGCAGCTTAGATTTGGGAACCGCGGGGAGGGGACAGTACTTC. Amino acid sequence: CASSLDLGTAGRGQYF.

The V gene is TRBV19, the J gene TRBJ2-3; D call uncertain. V lost 2 bases and J lost 9, with 12 bases in between. Germline V CDR1 and CDR2: LNHDA, SQIVND (reference sequence). There are 13 residues in the CDR3. CDR3 DNA sequence: TGTGCCAGTAGTATATTAGACCGACGCACGCAGTATTTT. This translates into CASSILDRRTQYF.

This clone was counted a single time. This sequence joins TRBV19 and TRBJ1-6; 8 bases fit TRBD1. Germline CDR1 reads LNHDA; CDR2 reads SQIVND (reference sequence). Losses at the gene ends were 5 bases for V and 5 bases for J; bases not matched to a gene: 5. The CDR3 spans 15 residues. CDR3 bases: TGTGCCAGTAGTCAAGGACAGGGCAATAATTCACCCCTCCACTTT. Translated, it gives CASSQGQGNNSPLHF.

This clone was counted once. The V gene is TRBV28, the J gene TRBJ1-1; tentatively, D is TRBD1 (5 bases). Deletions cut 2 bases from V and 8 bases from J, with 6 bases between. Germline CDR1 reads MDHEN; CDR2 reads SYDVKM. The CDR3 sequence is 11 residues long. This CDR3 is CASSLNREAFF. CDR3 in DNA: TGTGCCAGCAGTTTAAACAGGGAAGCTTTCTTT.

This chain uses TRBV19 with TRBJ2-5; no firm D call. There are 12 residues in the CDR3. CDR1 LNHDA and CDR2 SQIVND come from the germline V gene (reference sequence). V was trimmed by 11 bases and J by 5 bases, leaving 15 bases between them. As DNA, the CDR3 is TGTGCCGTAGGCCTTTTTGGGGAGACCCAGTACTTC. Its translation: CAVGLFGETQYF. Drawing the rest from reference TRBV19 and TRBJ2-5, the complete variable domain is DGGITQSPKYLFRKEGQNVTLSCEQNLNHDAMYWYRQDPGQGLRLIYYSQIVNDFQKGDIAEGYSVSREKKESFPLTVTSAQKNPTAFYLCAVGLFGETQYFGPGTRLLVL.

This clone was detected only once. V usage is TRBV9 and J usage is TRBJ2-2; D is undetermined. Trimming pared 3 bases from V and 0 bases from J, leaving 6 bases between. CDR1 is SGDLS and CDR2 is YYNGEE in the germline V gene. The CDR3 is 14 residues long. The CDR3 DNA reads TGTGCCAGCAGCGCGACCGCGAACACCGGGGAGCTGTTTTTT. It yields the protein CASSATANTGELFF.

In nucleotides, the CDR3 is TGTGCCAGCAGCTTTCCTAGCTCGGCAGGGGTTGAGCAGTACTTC. This sequence encodes CASSFPSSAGVEQYF. The chain employs TRBV5-6 and TRBJ2-7, with D perhaps TRBD1 (6 bases). The V and J ends lost 2 bases and 7 bases respectively, with 19 bases between them. CDR1 is SGHDT and CDR2 is YYEEEE in the germline V gene. CDR3 length: 15 amino acids.

The chain uses TRBV6-1 and TRBJ2-7; no reliable D call. Trimming left V 6 bases short and J 2 bases short, with 8 bases between. The CDR3 sequence is 12 residues long. The germline V gene encodes CDR1 MNHNS and CDR2 SASEGT. The CDR3 sequence: CASRPSTYEQYF. CDR3 sequence (DNA): TGTGCCAGCAGGCCTTCTACCTACGAGCAGTACTTC.

The chain carries TRBV7-2 and TRBJ2-1; 8 bases map to TRBD1. CDR3 length: 13 amino acids. CDR1 is SGHTA and CDR2 is FQGNSA in the germline V gene. V gave up 9 bases and J gave up 8 bases; unmatched junction bases: 9. CDR3 nucleotide sequence: TGTGCCAGTGGACAGGGATACTGGGATGAGCAGTTCTTC. Encoded protein: CASGQGYWDEQFF.

The chain recombines TRBV6-1 with TRBJ1-4; D unresolved. CDR1 is MNHNS, CDR2 SASEGT, per germline. CDR3 length equals 14 residues. V lost 6 bases and J lost 8, with 16 bases in between. CDR3 coding DNA: TGTGCCAGCAGCGAGGGAAATTCTAGGGAAAAACTGTTTTTT. Amino acids: CASSEGNSREKLFF.

This CDR3 reads CASSSWLGQEETQYF. In nucleotides, the CDR3 is TGTGCCAGCAGTTCCTGGCTCGGACAGGAAGAGACCCAGTACTTC. The chain has TRBV5-4 and TRBJ2-5, with 7 bases that match TRBD1. V trimming: 5 bases; J trimming: 3 bases; junction bases outside the gene matches: 10. The CDR3 is 15 residues long. CDR1 SGHNT and CDR2 YYREEE come from the germline V gene (reference sequence).

This rearrangement joins TRBV6-5 to TRBJ1-2; D ambiguous. This CDR3 has 15 amino acids. V lost 4 bases, J lost 4 bases, and 16 bases lay in between. The germline V gene has CDR1 MNHEY and CDR2 SVGAGI. The CDR3 bases are TGTGCCAGCAGTTTCTCACCCGGGCAGGCCTATGGCTACACCTTC. It specifies CASSFSPGQAYGYTF.

The chain is built from TRBV2 and TRBJ2-5, with D tentatively TRBD2 (7 bases). V dropped 3 bases and J dropped 4 bases, with 12 bases sitting between them. Germline CDR1 reads SNHLY; CDR2 reads FYNNEI. The CDR3 has 14 amino acids. The CDR3 coding sequence is TGTGCCAGCAGTGAGGGTAGGGGGGGAGAGACCCAGTACTTC. It is translated as CASSEGRGGETQYF.

About this clone: An end of the junction does not agree with germline; a read error may underlie this. This same CDR3 is encoded by further DNA sequences in the sample. The chain combines TRBV6-6 with TRBJ1-1; D perhaps matches TRBD1 (5 bases). The length of the CDR3 is 15 residues. Germline values: CDR1 MNHNY, CDR2 SVGAGI (reference sequence). CDR3 region: CASSFLTTGGAEAFF. CDR3 nucleotide sequence: TGCGCCAGCAGTTTTTTGACGACCGGAGGGGCTGAAGCTTTCTTT.

V is TRBV28 and J is TRBJ2-7; 7 nucleotides line up with TRBD1. The CDR3 is 14 residues long. Germline V gene data show CDR1 as MDHEN and CDR2 as SYDVKM. The V segment lost 6 bases and the J segment 1 base; nucleotides outside the gene matches: 6. The CDR3 is CASRPGQRSYEQYF. The DNA for the CDR3 is TGTGCCAGCAGACCGGGACAGCGGTCCTACGAGCAGTACTTC.

Here the CDR3 DNA reads TGTGCCAGCAAGGCAGGACCAAATAGCAATCAGCCCCAGCATTTT. Its translation: CASKAGPNSNQPQHF. The chain employs TRBV2 and TRBJ1-5; D gene uncertain. The V end lost 7 bases, the J end lost 0 bases, and 13 bases lay between the germline ends. The CDR3 contains 15 residues. Germline V gene lookup returns CDR1 SNHLY and CDR2 FYNNEI.